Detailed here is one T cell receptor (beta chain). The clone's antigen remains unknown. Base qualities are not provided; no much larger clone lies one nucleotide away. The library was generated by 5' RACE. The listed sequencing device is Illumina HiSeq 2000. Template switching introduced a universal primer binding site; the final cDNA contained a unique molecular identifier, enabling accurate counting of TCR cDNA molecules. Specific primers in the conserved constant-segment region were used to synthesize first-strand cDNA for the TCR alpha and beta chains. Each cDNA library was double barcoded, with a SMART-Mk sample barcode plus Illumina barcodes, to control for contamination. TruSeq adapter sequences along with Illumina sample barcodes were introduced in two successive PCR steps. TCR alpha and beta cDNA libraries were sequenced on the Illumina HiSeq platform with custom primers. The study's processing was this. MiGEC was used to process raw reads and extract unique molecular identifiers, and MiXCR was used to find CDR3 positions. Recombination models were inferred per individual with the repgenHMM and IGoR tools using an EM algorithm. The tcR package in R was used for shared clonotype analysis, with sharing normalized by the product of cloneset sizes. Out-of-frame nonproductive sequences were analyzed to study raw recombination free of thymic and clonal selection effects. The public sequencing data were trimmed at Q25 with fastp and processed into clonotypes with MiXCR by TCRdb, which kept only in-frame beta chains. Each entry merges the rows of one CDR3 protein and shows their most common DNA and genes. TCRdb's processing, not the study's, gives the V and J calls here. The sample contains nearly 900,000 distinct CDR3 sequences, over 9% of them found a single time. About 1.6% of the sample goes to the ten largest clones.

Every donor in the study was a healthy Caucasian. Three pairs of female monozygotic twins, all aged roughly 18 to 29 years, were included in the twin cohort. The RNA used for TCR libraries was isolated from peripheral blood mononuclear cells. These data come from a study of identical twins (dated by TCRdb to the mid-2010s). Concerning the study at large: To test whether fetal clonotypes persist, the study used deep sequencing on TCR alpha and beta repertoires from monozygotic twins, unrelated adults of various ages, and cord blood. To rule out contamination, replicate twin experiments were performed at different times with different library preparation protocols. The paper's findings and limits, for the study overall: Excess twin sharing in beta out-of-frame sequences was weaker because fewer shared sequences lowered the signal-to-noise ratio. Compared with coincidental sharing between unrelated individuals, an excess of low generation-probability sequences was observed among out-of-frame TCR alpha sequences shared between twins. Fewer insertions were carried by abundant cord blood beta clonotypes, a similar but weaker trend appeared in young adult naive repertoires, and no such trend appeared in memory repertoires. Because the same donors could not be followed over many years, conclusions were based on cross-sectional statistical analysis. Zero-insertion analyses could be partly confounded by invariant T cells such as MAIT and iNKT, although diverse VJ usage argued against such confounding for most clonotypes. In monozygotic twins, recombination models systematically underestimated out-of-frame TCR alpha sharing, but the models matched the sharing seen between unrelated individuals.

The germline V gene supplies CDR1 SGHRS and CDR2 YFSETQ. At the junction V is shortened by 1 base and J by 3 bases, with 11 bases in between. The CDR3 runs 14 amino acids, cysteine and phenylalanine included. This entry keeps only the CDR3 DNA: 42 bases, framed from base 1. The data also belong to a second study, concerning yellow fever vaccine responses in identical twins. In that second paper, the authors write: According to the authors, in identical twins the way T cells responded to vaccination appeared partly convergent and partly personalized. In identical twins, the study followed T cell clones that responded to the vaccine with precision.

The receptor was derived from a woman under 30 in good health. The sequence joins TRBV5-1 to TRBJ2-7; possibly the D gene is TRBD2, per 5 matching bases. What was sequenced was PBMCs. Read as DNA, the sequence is TGCGCCAGCAGCTTGTCGGACTCCCGCTACGAGCAGTACTTC. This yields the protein CASSLSDSRYEQYF.